The source of this T cell receptor (beta chain) is a study of siplizumab effects on memory and regulatory T cells. Comment on this clone: The antigen remains unidentified.

The CDR3 length is 13 residues. CDR1 SGHNT and CDR2 YYREEE come from the germline V gene (reference sequence). V was trimmed by 6 bases and J by 0 bases, leaving 9 bases between them. Here immunoSEQ multiplex PCR was the method, and the copy in TCRdb shows in-frame clones only, minus some. Of around 100,000 clones listed, about 95% are singletons. The study, taken as a whole, reports: A minor fraction of alloreactive clones, and no more, mapped to unstimulated subsets.

The source of this sequence is a human donor in good health. The material sequenced was Tregs sorted from blood. The gene calls are TRBV5-4 and TRBJ1-1; possible D gene TRBD1, 5 bases. This chain's CDR3 is CASTYRMNTEAFF. DNA for the CDR3: TGTGCCAGCACCTACAGGATGAACACTGAAGCTTTCTTT.